Described below is a single T cell receptor (beta chain) sequence and its context. It has no known antigen specificity. Base qualities are not recorded, but no much larger clone differs from it by a single base. V is reduced by 2 bases and J by 11 bases, leaving a spacing of 24 bases between them. Measured from the cysteine to the phenylalanine, the CDR3 is 15 residues long. Of all the DNA, just the CDR3 is kept, 45 bases in frame from base 1. From the germline V gene (reference sequence), CDR1 is DFQATT and CDR2 is SNEGSKA. Receptor amplification or capture employed 5' RACE. Sequencing was performed on an Illumina HiSeq 2500. The second PCR ran for about 6 to 12 cycles and used a J-beta primer mix along with a sample-barcoded 5' primer. Each TCR beta cDNA molecule received a unique molecular identifier from a template-switch 5' adaptor carrying 12 random nucleotides. Each sample yielded at least 2.5 million CDR3-containing paired-end reads. First-strand cDNA synthesis was performed from all RNA using the Mint cDNA synthesis kit, with priming by a TRBC-specific oligonucleotide. Following uracil-DNA glycosylase treatment, all cDNA underwent a first 18-cycle PCR with the universal primers M1SS and BC2_uni_R. On the study's bioinformatics: Normalization of each sample was performed by random selection of 1 million high-quality reads, each carrying a distinct molecular identifier. Reads with shared molecular identifiers were discarded instead of being binned into consensus sequences. MiTCR, run with a Q25 quality threshold and the strictest error-elimination algorithm, handled CDR3 identification, clonotype clustering and error correction. Lower-bound total TCR beta diversity was estimated with a nonparametric unseen species model using Euler transformation. Using fastp trimming at Q25 and MiXCR clonotype assembly, TCRdb reanalyzed the public sequencing data and kept in-frame beta chains. Rows with one shared CDR3 protein collapse into an entry with the most common genes and DNA. The V and J calls were determined by TCRdb, not by the authors. This sample is represented by around 820,000 distinct CDR3 sequences; roughly 25% of them were singletons. Of the sample, around 3.6% falls within the top ten clones.

The donors were roughly 40 Caucasian individuals from Russia, aged roughly 6 to 90 years, who were systemically healthy. Ten milliliters of peripheral blood were drawn from each donor into EDTA-treated Vacutainer tubes. Ficoll-Paque density-gradient centrifugation was used to isolate PBMCs, with at least 7 million per sample. Total RNA was extracted from PBMCs with Trizol reagent, with at least 5.5 micrograms obtained per sample. Naive CD45RAhigh/CD27high T cell percentages were measured by flow cytometry on a PBMC aliquot from every donor. This sample was included in a study of blood T cells in healthy people across ages (dated by TCRdb to the mid-2010s). The study in broad terms: In model experiments, template switching captured about one uniquely barcoded TCR beta cDNA molecule for every two T cells. Using deep sequencing normalized with unique cDNA molecular identifiers, the study measured how TCR beta repertoire diversity changes with age. The donors were split into four age groups: young (average 16 years), middle-aged (39), aged (approximately 60) and long-lived (over 80). Two additional independent replicas of 1 million unique cDNA reads from the same blood draw were analyzed for two donors (one aged 18 to 29 and one aged 80 or older). Paper-wide results and their limitations: Estimates of total diversity based on one million sequenced T cells were considered lower bounds and underestimates. There was a strong correlation between observed TCR beta diversity and the percentage of naive T cells measured by flow cytometry. Bulk unsorted PBMC profiling prevented conclusive comparison of naive and antigen-experienced compartments. As age increased, observed TCR beta diversity per million T cells dropped in a roughly linear way, and a significant reduction was already evident by age 40. Because donor CMV infection status was unknown, age-related changes in expanded clonotypes were potentially confounded. Compared with the aged group, the long-lived group had more naive CD4+ T cells, fewer expanded clones and increased TCR diversity, a pattern suggesting age selection.

The data also belong to a second study, concerning T cells of mothers and their children. According to the second study: Donors were nine systemically healthy Caucasian individuals: three mothers and their six children. cDNA synthesis consumed the entire amount of extracted RNA, loaded at about 1.5 ug RNA in each 15 ul reaction. In the second PCR, the M1S primer added sample barcodes and 2-4 random nucleotides. Over 8.5 million TCR beta CDR3 reads were obtained for each mother, and 2.5 million to 3 million reads were obtained for each child. In both related and unrelated pairs, thymic selection shapes the output of TCR recombination in a similar way, with inherited differences having only a minor effect. Normalized repertoire overlap in related mother-child pairs was always slightly higher than in unrelated mother-child pairs, but the difference was never significant. No persistent microchimeric T cell clones were found, with a detection sensitivity of approximately 110 clones per million clonotypes. Deep NGS was used in the study to compare the TCR beta repertoires of mothers and children and to look for features that separate related mother-child pairs from unrelated individuals. The mean age was 40 +/- 4 years for the mothers and about 10 +/- 4 years for the children. After adapter ligation with NEBNext reagents, the libraries were sequenced on Illumina HiSeq 2000 with 100+100 nt paired-end reads. To avoid cross-contamination, the mother libraries and the child libraries were prepared a month apart and sequenced in separate runs. For each donor, somewhere between about 450,000 and 2,200,000 distinct TCR beta clonotypes were identified. Naive TCR beta clonotypes were estimated from low-frequency clonotypes matched to each donor's FACS-determined naive share, without sorting.

The chain is assembled from TRBV20-1 and TRBJ2-5; 6 matching bases give a weak D call of TRBD1. This sequence was found in a boy between 5 and 17 years old in good health. Sequencing input: blood. The CDR3 region: CSARPGDRKHVQQYF. In nucleotides, the sequence is TGCAGTGCTAGACCAGGAGACAGGAAACACGTCCAGCAGTACTTC.